The clone carrying this TCR beta chain was counted only a few times. Its antigen is undetermined. The genes are named according to mouse. The read terminates 4 residues ahead of where the CDR3 ends, so the germline J gene completes it. This specimen comes from a study of CD8+ T cells in alopecia areata. Study background: 7-10-week-old female C3H/HeJ mice were grafted with skin from spontaneously alopecic approximately 6-12-month-old C3H/HeJ graft donors.

General study results and limits: Resident alphabeta T cells of normal skin are also sequenced in scalp samples. Lesional scalp exceeded normal scalp in clonality, especially in alopecia totalis/universalis.

RNA was isolated and reverse transcribed to cDNA, the sequencing template. Clones were read by immunoSEQ multiplex PCR, and TCRdb kept only the in-frame ones, dropping some. This sample carries some 110,000 clones, none of them present only once. The V gene's germline CDR1 is NNHDY and CDR2 SYVADS. This CDR3 has 14 residues. The V segment lost 4 bases and the J segment 2 bases; nucleotides outside the gene matches: 4. The chain is built from TRBV13-3 and TRBJ2-4; 7 bases match TRBD2. Sequencing was performed on lesional skin. The TCR sequence derives from a C3H/HeJ mouse with alopecia areata. MHC haplotype: H2-k. The chain's CDR3 is CASSPWGVQNTLYF. The CDR3 DNA, read in part, is TGTGCCAGCAGTCCATGGGGGGTTCAAAAC.